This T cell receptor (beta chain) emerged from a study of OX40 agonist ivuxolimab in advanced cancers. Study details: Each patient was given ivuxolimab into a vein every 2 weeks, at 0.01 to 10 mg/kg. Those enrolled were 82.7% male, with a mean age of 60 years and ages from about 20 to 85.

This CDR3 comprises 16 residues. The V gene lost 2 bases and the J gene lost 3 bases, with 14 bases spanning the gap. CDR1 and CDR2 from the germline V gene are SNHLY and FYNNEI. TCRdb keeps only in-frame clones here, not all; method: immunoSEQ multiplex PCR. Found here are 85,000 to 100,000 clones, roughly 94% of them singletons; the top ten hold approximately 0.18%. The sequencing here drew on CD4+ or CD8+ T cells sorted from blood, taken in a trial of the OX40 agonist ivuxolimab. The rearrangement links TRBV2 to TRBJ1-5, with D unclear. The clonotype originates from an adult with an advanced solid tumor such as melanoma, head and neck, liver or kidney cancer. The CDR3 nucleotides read TGTGCCAGCAGTGAAAGACGCCAGGTTTTCAATCAGCCCCAGCATTTT. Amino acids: CASSERRQVFNQPQHF.